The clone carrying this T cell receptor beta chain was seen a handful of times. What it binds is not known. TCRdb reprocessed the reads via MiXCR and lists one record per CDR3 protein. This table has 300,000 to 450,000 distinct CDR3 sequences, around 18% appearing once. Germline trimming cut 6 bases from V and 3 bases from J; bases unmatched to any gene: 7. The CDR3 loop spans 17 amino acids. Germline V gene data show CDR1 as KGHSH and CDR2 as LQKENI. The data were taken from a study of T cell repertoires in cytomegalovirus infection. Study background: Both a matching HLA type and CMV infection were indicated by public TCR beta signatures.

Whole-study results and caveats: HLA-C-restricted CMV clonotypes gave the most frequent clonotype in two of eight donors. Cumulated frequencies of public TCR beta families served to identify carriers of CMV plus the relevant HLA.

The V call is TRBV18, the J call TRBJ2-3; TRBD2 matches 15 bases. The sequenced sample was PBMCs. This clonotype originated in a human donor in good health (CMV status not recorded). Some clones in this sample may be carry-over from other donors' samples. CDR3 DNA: TGTGCCAGCTCGCCCTTTGGGACTAGCGGGAGGACAGATACGCAGTATTTT. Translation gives CASSPFGTSGRTDTQYF. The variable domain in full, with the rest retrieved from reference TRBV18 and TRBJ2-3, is NAGVMQNPRHLVRRRGQEARLRCSPMKGHSHVYWYRQLPEEGLKFMVYLQKENIIDESGMPKERFSAEFPKEGPSILRIQQVVRGDSAAYFCASSPFGTSGRTDTQYFGPGTRLTVL.